These T cell receptor beta chains were read from a single sample in a study of shared clonotypes between healthy human individuals. Here immunoSEQ multiplex PCR was the method, and the copy in TCRdb shows in-frame clones only, minus some. The sample has about a million clones; approximately 80% are singletons. The sequencing sample was made of memory CD4+ T cells sorted from blood. These receptors were obtained from a young man in good health. The CDR3 runs from the conserved cysteine through the conserved F or W. The D gene is left open where the match is weak. For some rows the clone size is stated as once, few or many, or as a class when expanded; others skip it.

V	size	D	J	length	CDR3	DNA
TRBV10-1	-	TRBD1	TRBJ1-4	13	CATGRDRQGKLFF	TGCGCCACCGGCCGGGACAGGCAAGGAAAACTGTTTTTT
TRBV2	-	-	TRBJ1-1	13	CASSEAAGLRAFF	TGTGCCAGCAGTGAAGCGGCGGGGCTCCGAGCTTTCTTT
TRBV7-2	-	-	TRBJ2-2	15	CASSSRAGAGGELFF	TGTGCCAGCAGCTCGAGGGCAGGGGCAGGCGGGGAGCTGTTTTTT
TRBV29-1	-	-	TRBJ1-4	15	CSVEGTAATNEKLFF	TGCAGCGTTGAAGGAACAGCAGCAACTAATGAAAAACTGTTTTTT
TRBV7-2	-	-	TRBJ1-1	13	CASSLDGHRQAFF	TGTGCCAGCAGCTTAGACGGTCACAGACAAGCTTTCTTT
TRBV6-1	few	-	TRBJ1-5	12	CASRQANQPQHF	TGTGCCAGCCGACAGGCCAATCAGCCCCAGCATTTT
TRBV27	-	-	TRBJ1-5	13	CASRDTFNQPQHF	TGTGCCAGTCGTGATACTTTCAATCAGCCCCAGCATTTT
TRBV2	-	-	TRBJ2-5	14	CASSVGGRQETQYF	TGTGCCAGCAGTGTGGGAGGACGGCAAGAGACCCAGTACTTC
TRBV9	-	-	TRBJ2-1	14	CASTMGQGMDEQFF	TGTGCCAGCACCATGGGGCAGGGGATGGATGAGCAGTTCTTC
TRBV28	few	-	TRBJ2-7	13	CASSRTGFYEQYF	TGTGCCAGCAGTCGGACGGGGTTCTACGAGCAGTACTTC
TRBV2	-	-	TRBJ2-7	14	CASSDGLPTSEQYF	TGTGCCAGCAGTGACGGGTTGCCTACGTCCGAGCAGTACTTC
TRBV7-2	-	TRBD1	TRBJ2-7	15	CASSLGHLQGGEQYF	TGTGCCAGCAGCTTAGGCCATTTACAGGGGGGCGAGCAGTACTTC
TRBV7-9	-	TRBD1	TRBJ1-5	18	CASSRGQGASNSNQPQHF	TGTGCCAGCAGCAGGGGACAGGGGGCTTCCAATAGCAATCAGCCCCAGCATTTT
TRBV11-2	-	TRBD1	TRBJ2-7	17	CASSSIAAGTGGREQYF	TGTGCCAGCAGCTCGATTGCAGCCGGGACAGGGGGTCGCGAGCAGTACTTC
TRBV19	-	-	TRBJ1-2	11	CASSPGYGYTF	TGTGCCAGTAGTCCAGGCTATGGCTACACCTTC
TRBV14	-	-	TRBJ2-7	12	CASSQDQGEQYF	TGTGCCAGCAGCCAAGATCAAGGCGAGCAGTACTTC
TRBV18	-	-	TRBJ2-3	14	CASSNDGGPDTQYF	TGTGCCAGCTCAAATGACGGTGGACCAGATACGCAGTATTTT
TRBV28	-	-	TRBJ1-1	15	CASSLNGGGETEAFF	TGTGCCAGCAGTTTAAACGGGGGCGGGGAGACTGAAGCTTTCTTT
TRBV6-1	-	-	TRBJ2-7	15	CASSEPTGYSYEQYF	TGTGCCAGCAGTGAGCCCACAGGGTACTCCTACGAGCAGTACTTC
TRBV11-3	-	-	TRBJ2-1	13	CASSPPDYSEQFF	TGTGCCAGCAGCCCCCCGGACTACAGCGAGCAGTTCTTC
TRBV29-1	-	-	TRBJ2-1	16	CSVEPRGVSSYNEQFF	TGCAGCGTTGAACCGCGTGGGGTGAGCTCCTACAATGAGCAGTTCTTC
TRBV5-6	-	-	TRBJ1-5	14	CASSQGQFHQPQHF	TGTGCCAGCAGTCAAGGACAATTCCATCAGCCCCAGCATTTT
TRBV18	-	TRBD1	TRBJ1-3	15	CASSLDRSSGNTIYF	TGTGCCAGCTCACTGGACAGGTCCTCTGGAAACACCATATATTTT
TRBV7-6	-	-	TRBJ2-3	14	CASSLVSYTDTQYF	TGTGCCAGCAGCTTAGTCTCCTACACAGATACGCAGTATTTT
TRBV9	few	-	TRBJ1-6	16	CASSVGEGPYNSPLHF	TGTGCCAGCAGCGTAGGGGAGGGCCCCTATAATTCACCCCTCCACTTT
TRBV28	-	TRBD1	TRBJ1-2	13	CASTAGQGYGYTF	TGTGCCAGCACGGCGGGACAGGGGTATGGCTACACCTTC
TRBV14	-	-	TRBJ2-3	17	CASSQFPADVNTDTQYF	TGTGCCAGCAGCCAATTTCCGGCGGACGTAAACACAGATACGCAGTATTTT
TRBV2	-	TRBD1	TRBJ2-3	14	CASRGGTSTDTQYF	TGTGCCAGCCGAGGGGGCACCTCCACAGATACGCAGTATTTT
TRBV5-4	-	-	TRBJ2-7	13	CASSSDSYYEQYF	TGTGCCAGCAGTTCGGACTCTTATTACGAGCAGTACTTC
TRBV7-2	-	-	TRBJ1-5	13	CASSSNSNQPQHF	TGTGCCAGCAGCTCAAATAGCAATCAGCCCCAGCATTTT
TRBV5-6	once	-	TRBJ2-1	15	CASSNRQASYNEQFF	TGTGCCAGCAGCAACCGACAGGCCTCCTACAATGAGCAGTTCTTC
TRBV6-4	few	-	TRBJ1-6	16	CASSEGGDSYNSPLHF	TGTGCCAGCAGTGAAGGAGGGGATTCCTATAATTCACCCCTCCACTTT
TRBV11-2	-	-	TRBJ2-1	11	CASELLNEQFF	TGTGCCAGCGAACTACTGAATGAGCAGTTCTTC
TRBV7-9	-	-	TRBJ2-4	18	CASSRWVTGDLAKNIQYF	TGTGCCAGCAGTCGTTGGGTTACGGGGGACCTAGCCAAAAACATTCAGTACTTC
TRBV25-1	-	-	TRBJ2-1	11	CASSGSAIVVF	TGTGCCAGCAGTGGATCAGCGATAGTGGTCTTC
TRBV27	-	TRBD1	TRBJ1-5	14	CASSPGTGNQPQHF	TGTGCCAGCAGTCCCGGGACAGGAAATCAGCCCCAGCATTTT
TRBV30	few	-	TRBJ1-1	13	CAWSTGGNTEAFF	TGTGCCTGGAGCACAGGAGGGAACACTGAAGCTTTCTTT
TRBV6-5	once	-	TRBJ1-1	13	CASSYSQNTEAFF	TGTGCCAGCAGTTACAGCCAGAACACTGAAGCTTTCTTT
TRBV6-5	-	-	TRBJ2-7	11	CASSYQGEQYF	TGTGCCAGCAGTTACCAAGGAGAGCAGTACTTC
TRBV9	-	TRBD1	TRBJ2-7	15	CASSAVPGQGSEQYF	TGTGCCAGCAGCGCCGTCCCGGGACAGGGTTCCGAGCAGTACTTC
TRBV5-8	few	TRBD1	TRBJ1-6	15	CASSSLQGANSPLHF	TGTGCCAGCAGCTCCCTCCAGGGGGCGAATTCACCCCTCCACTTT
TRBV19	few	-	TRBJ1-2	12	CASSAAARGYTF	TGTGCCAGTAGTGCAGCGGCAAGGGGCTACACCTTC
TRBV27	-	-	TRBJ1-6	12	CASSPTNSPLHF	TGTGCCAGCAGTCCCACCAATTCACCCCTCCACTTT
TRBV30	-	-	TRBJ2-1	15	CAWSAPETSYNEQFF	TGTGCCTGGAGTGCCCCCGAGACCTCCTACAATGAGCAGTTCTTC
TRBV10-3	-	TRBD2	TRBJ2-1	15	CAISGTSGRNNEQFF	TGTGCCATCAGCGGGACTAGCGGGAGGAACAATGAGCAGTTCTTC
TRBV7-2	-	TRBD2	TRBJ2-7	15	CASSLVAGAINEQYF	TGTGCCAGCAGCTTAGTTGCGGGAGCCATAAACGAGCAGTACTTC
TRBV10-3	-	TRBD2	TRBJ2-3	12	CAISGRTDTQYF	TGTGCCATTAGCGGGAGGACAGATACGCAGTATTTT
TRBV19	-	TRBD1	TRBJ2-5	15	CASSPRRGLWETQYF	TGTGCCAGTAGTCCCCGCAGGGGGCTTTGGGAGACCCAGTACTTC
TRBV6-5	-	-	TRBJ2-6	13	CASSQAGANVLTF	TGTGCCAGCAGCCAAGCTGGGGCCAACGTCCTGACTTTC
TRBV10-1	-	-	TRBJ1-5	15	CASRVDRRSNQPQHF	TGCGCCAGCAGAGTTGACAGACGCAGCAATCAGCCCCAGCATTTT
TRBV19	-	-	TRBJ1-2	14	CASSINPRNYGYTF	TGTGCCAGTAGTATAAATCCGAGAAACTATGGCTACACCTTC
TRBV15	-	-	TRBJ2-3	15	CATHEAMTSTDTQYF	TGTGCCACCCACGAGGCGATGACTAGCACAGATACGCAGTATTTT
TRBV7-8	-	TRBD2	TRBJ2-1	16	CASSLAGGRLYNEQFF	TGTGCCAGCAGCTTAGCGGGGGGGAGACTTTACAATGAGCAGTTCTTC
TRBV7-9	-	-	TRBJ2-2	14	CASSLGLAAGELFF	TGTGCCAGCAGCTTAGGGCTAGCTGCCGGGGAGCTGTTTTTT